This TCR beta chain was profiled in a study of blood T cell repertoires in COVID-19. At the level of the study: Material from acute and convalescent COVID-19 was sourced from the United States, Italy and Spain. Nucleic acid was either cDNA or gDNA, and it came from T cells, B-cell-depleted T cells, or PBMCs.

V lost 5 bases, J lost 5 bases, and 9 bases stayed unmatched. Germline loops: CDR1 SGHTA, CDR2 FQGNSA. The CDR3 extends over 16 amino acids. Per the study methods: Amplification of reference gene primers was used by the study to estimate nucleated cell counts. Generated by immunoSEQ multiplex PCR, the TCRdb table keeps only in-frame clones and is missing some. The V and J calls and clone size are taken from that table; D and trimming were inferred from the DNA. The table shows 110,000 to 150,000 clones, with 80% to 90% occurring only once. The TCR sequence derives from a man aged 60 to 75 with active or convalescent COVID-19. Sample: peripheral blood. The chain is built from TRBV7-2 and TRBJ2-3, with 11 bases lining up with TRBD1. In DNA form, the CDR3 reads TGTGCCAGCAGCCTAGGTGGACAGGGGGCAAGAGATACGCAGTATTTT. As protein: CASSLGGQGARDTQYF.